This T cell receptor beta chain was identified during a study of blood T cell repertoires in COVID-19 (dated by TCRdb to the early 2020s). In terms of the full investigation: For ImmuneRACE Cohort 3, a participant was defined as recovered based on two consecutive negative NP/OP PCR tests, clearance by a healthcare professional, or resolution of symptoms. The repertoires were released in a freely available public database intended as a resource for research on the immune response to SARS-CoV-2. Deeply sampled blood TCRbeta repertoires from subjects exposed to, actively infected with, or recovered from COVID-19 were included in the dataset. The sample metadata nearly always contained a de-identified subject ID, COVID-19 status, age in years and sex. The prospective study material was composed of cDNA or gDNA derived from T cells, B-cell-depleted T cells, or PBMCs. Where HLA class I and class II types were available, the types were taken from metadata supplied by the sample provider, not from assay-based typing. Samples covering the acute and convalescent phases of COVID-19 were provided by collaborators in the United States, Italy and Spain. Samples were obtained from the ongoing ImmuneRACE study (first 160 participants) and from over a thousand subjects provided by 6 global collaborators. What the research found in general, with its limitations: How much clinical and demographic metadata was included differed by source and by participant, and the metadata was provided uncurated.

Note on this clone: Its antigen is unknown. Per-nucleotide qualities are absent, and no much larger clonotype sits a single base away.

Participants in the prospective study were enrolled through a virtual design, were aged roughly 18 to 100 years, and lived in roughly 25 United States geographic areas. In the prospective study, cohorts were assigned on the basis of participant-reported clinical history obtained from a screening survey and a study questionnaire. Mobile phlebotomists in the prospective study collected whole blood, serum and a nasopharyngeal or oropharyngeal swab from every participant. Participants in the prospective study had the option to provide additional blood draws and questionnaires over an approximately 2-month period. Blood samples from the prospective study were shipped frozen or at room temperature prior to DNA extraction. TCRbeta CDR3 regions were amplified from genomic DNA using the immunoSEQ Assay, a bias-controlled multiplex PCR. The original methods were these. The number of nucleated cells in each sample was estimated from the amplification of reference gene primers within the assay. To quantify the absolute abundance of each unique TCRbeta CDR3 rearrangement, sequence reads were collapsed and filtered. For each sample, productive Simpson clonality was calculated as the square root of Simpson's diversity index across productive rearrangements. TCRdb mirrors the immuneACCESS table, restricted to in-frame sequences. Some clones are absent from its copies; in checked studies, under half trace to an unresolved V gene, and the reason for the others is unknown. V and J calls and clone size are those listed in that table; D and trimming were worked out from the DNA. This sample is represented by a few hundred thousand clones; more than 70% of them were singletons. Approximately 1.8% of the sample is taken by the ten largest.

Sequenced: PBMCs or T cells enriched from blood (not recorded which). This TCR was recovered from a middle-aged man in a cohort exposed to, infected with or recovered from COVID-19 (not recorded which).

CDR3 region: CASSKDRGHTEAFF. The nucleotide sequence reads TGTGCCAGCAGTAAGGACAGGGGGCACACTGAAGCTTTCTTT. The sequence is built from TRBV6-5 and TRBJ1-1; 11 nucleotides in the junction match TRBD1. CDR1 and CDR2 were assigned from the germline V gene as MNHEY and SVGAGI. The CDR3 runs 14 amino acids, cysteine and phenylalanine included. Left in the record is the CDR3 DNA by itself, 42 bases read in frame from the first base. Compared with germline, V lacks 5 bases and J lacks 3 bases; bases without a gene match: 2.